The 11 T cell receptor beta chains below were found in one sample sequenced in a study of blood T cell repertoires in COVID-19. Some clones are missing from TCRdb's copy, which holds only in-frame ones; the method was immunoSEQ multiplex PCR. Counted here are 160,000 or so clones, 80% occurring once; the ten biggest clones make up approximately 3%. Input material: PBMCs or T cells enriched from blood (not recorded which). The receptors stem from a woman in her fifties or sixties who had recovered from COVID-19.

Concerning this clone: The same CDR3 also results from other DNA sequences found in this sample. The genes are TRBV6-5 and TRBJ2-2; no clear D. Germline V gene data show CDR1 as MNHEY and CDR2 as SVGAGI. This CDR3 spans 15 amino acids. Trimming took 0 bases from V and 1 from J, leaving 6 bases between them. The CDR3 bases are TGTGCCAGCAGTTACTCTCGTGTGAACACCGGGGAGCTGTTTTTT. Its protein product is CASSYSRVNTGELFF.

The V and J genes are TRBV19 and TRBJ2-7, with D possibly matching TRBD1 (6 bases). Germline V CDR1 and CDR2: LNHDA, SQIVND (reference sequence). The CDR3 has 14 residues. V was cut by 5 bases and J by 2 bases, with 13 bases left in between. CDR3 in amino acids: CASSQGQGTYEQYF. The CDR3 region has the DNA TGTGCCAGTAGTCAGGGACAAGGGACCTACGAGCAGTACTTC.

V usage is TRBV5-1 and J usage is TRBJ2-2; 9 bases are shared with TRBD2. The CDR3 length is 15 residues. V shed 0 bases, J shed 3 bases, and the junction held 0 bases outside the gene matches. Germline V CDR1 and CDR2: SGHRS, YFSETQ. CDR3 in amino acids: CASSLERGDTGELFF. As DNA, the CDR3 is TGCGCCAGCAGCTTGGAGCGGGGGGACACCGGGGAGCTGTTTTTT.

This clone was counted many times. The same CDR3 also results from other DNA sequences found in this sample. Here the CDR3 DNA reads TGTGCCAGCAGTTTACGTCGAGAAGAGACCCAGTACTTC. Its protein is CASSLRREETQYF. The rearrangement joins TRBV27 to TRBJ2-5; no clear D. Germline V CDR1 and CDR2: MNHEY, SMNVEV (reference sequence). Trimming took 2 bases from V and 3 from J, leaving 7 bases between them. CDR3 length: 13 residues.

CDR3 protein: CASRGTGGAYEQYF. As DNA, the CDR3 is TGTGCCAGCAGAGGGACAGGGGGGGCCTACGAGCAGTACTTC. The rearrangement uses TRBV2 and TRBJ2-7; 11 nucleotides align to TRBD1. The CDR3 extends over 14 amino acids. Unmatched junction bases numbered 3, after V lost 6 bases and J lost 2 bases. CDR1 and CDR2 from the germline V gene are SNHLY and FYNNEI.

V is TRBV5-1 and J is TRBJ2-3; no clear D gene. This CDR3 comprises 15 residues. Germline V CDR1 and CDR2: SGHRS, YFSETQ. The ends were cut back, 0 bases at V and 2 bases at J, with 10 bases in the middle. The DNA of the CDR3 is TGCGCCAGCAGCTTGGATTCGAGCCCCACAGATACGCAGTATTTT. Translating it yields CASSLDSSPTDTQYF.

This chain connects TRBV15 to TRBJ2-1; possible D gene TRBD2, 5 bases. The CDR3 contains 13 residues. The germline CDR1 and CDR2 sequences are LNHNV and YYDKDF (reference sequence). Between the trimmed V and J ends, which lost 8 bases and 4 bases, there was a span of 12 bases. The CDR3 protein is CATERQNYNEQFF. The CDR3 bases are TGTGCCACCGAGCGGCAGAATTACAATGAGCAGTTCTTC.

This chain uses TRBV24-1 with TRBJ2-5; a possible D gene is TRBD2 (6 bases). V was clipped by 10 bases and J by 5 bases, with 16 bases between them. Germline V gene data show CDR1 as KGHDR and CDR2 as SFDVKD. The CDR3 totals 13 residues. DNA of the CDR3: TGTGCCACGAGGGCGGGGAGTATCGAGACCCAGTACTTC. Translated, it gives CATRAGSIETQYF.

This sequence joins TRBV5-1 and TRBJ2-3; D might be TRBD2 (6 bases). The germline V gene has CDR1 SGHRS and CDR2 YFSETQ. The CDR3 length is 15 residues. Trimming took 2 bases from V and 0 from J, leaving 10 bases between them. CDR3: CASSFGGSSTDTQYF. DNA of the CDR3: TGCGCCAGCAGCTTCGGAGGGAGTAGCACAGATACGCAGTATTTT. The full variable domain, in which reference TRBV5-1 and TRBJ2-3 provide the parts outside the CDR3, is KAGVTQTPRYLIKTRGQQVTLSCSPISGHRSVSWYQQTPGQGLQFLFEYFSETQRNKGNFPGRFSGRQFSNSRSEMNVSTLELGDSALYLCASSFGGSSTDTQYFGPGTRLTVL.

V usage is TRBV6-5 and J usage is TRBJ1-1; TRBD1 is a possible D gene (5 bases). This CDR3 has 13 amino acids. Germline CDR1 MNHEY, CDR2 SVGAGI. The ends were cut back, 6 bases at V and 0 bases at J, with 8 bases in the middle. In DNA form, the CDR3 reads TGTGCCAGCAGCGGACAAATGAACACTGAAGCTTTCTTT. This gives the protein CASSGQMNTEAFF.

The J gene is TRBJ1-6, the V gene TRBV19; the match to TRBD1 covers 7 bases. CDR1 is LNHDA, CDR2 SQIVND, per germline (reference sequence). V lost 2 bases to trimming and J lost 8 bases; unmatched junction nucleotides: 6. The CDR3 spans 15 residues. CDR3 in amino acids: CASSITGTVYSPLHF. The CDR3 DNA reads as TGTGCCAGTAGTATAACGGGGACAGTCTATTCACCCCTCCACTTT.